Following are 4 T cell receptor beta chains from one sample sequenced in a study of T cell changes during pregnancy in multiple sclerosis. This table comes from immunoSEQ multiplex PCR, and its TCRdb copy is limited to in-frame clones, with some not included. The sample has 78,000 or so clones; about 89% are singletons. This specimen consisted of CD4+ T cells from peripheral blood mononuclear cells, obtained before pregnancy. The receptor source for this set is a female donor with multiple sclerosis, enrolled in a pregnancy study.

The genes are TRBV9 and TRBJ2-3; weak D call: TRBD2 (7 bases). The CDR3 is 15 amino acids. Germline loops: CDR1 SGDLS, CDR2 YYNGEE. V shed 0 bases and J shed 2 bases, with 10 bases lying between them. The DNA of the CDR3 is TGTGCCAGCAGCGTAGTGGGGGGGCCCACAGATACGCAGTATTTT. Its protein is CASSVVGGPTDTQYF.

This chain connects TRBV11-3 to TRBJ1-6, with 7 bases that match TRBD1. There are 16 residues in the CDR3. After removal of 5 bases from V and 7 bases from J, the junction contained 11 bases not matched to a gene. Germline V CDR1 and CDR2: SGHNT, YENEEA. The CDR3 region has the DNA TGTGCCAGCAGCCATCGAGCCGGGACAGACAATTCACCCCTCCACTTT. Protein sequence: CASSHRAGTDNSPLHF.

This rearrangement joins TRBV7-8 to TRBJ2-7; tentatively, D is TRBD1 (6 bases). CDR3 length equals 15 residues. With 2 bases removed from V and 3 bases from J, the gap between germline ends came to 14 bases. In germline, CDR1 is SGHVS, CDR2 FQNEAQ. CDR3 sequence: CASSLQARGIYEQYF. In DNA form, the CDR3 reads TGTGCCAGCAGCTTACAAGCCAGGGGCATCTACGAGCAGTACTTC.

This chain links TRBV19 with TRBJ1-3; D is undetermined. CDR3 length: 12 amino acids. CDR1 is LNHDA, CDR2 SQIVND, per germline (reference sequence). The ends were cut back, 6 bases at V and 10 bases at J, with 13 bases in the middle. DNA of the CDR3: TGTGCCAGTAGCCCGGCGTCGGGGACCATATATTTT. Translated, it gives CASSPASGTIYF.